Following are 5 T cell receptor beta chains from one sample sequenced in a study of PD-1 blockade in classical Hodgkin lymphoma. Each and every patient relapsed after autologous stem cell transplantation, and patients got differing brentuximab vedotin exposure. The table came from immunoSEQ multiplex PCR; TCRdb's copy has only in-frame clones and leaves some out. Seen here are about 53,000 clones, 65% to 85% observed once, and the top ten hold less than 20%. The starting material was peripheral blood mononuclear cells (PBMCs), obtained at baseline. These receptors all come from a human donor with classical Hodgkin lymphoma.

This chain uses TRBV5-4 with TRBJ2-3; tentatively, D is TRBD2 (6 bases). From germline, CDR1 is SGHNT and CDR2 YYREEE (reference sequence). The V end lost 2 bases, the J end lost 2 bases, and 9 bases lay between the germline ends. There are 14 residues in the CDR3. CDR3 DNA sequence: TGTGCCAGCAGCTTCGCGGGGACCACAGATACGCAGTATTTT. This encodes CASSFAGTTDTQYF.

The chain couples TRBV28 to TRBJ2-5, with a possible D match to TRBD2 (6 bases). Germline V gene data show CDR1 as MDHEN and CDR2 as SYDVKM. V lost 6 bases to trimming and J lost 9 bases, with 20 bases between them. The CDR3 sequence is 14 residues long. The CDR3 DNA reads TGTGCCAGCAGCCCTCGGAGGGGCGCGTGGCCCCAGTACTTC. This codes for CASSPRRGAWPQYF.

The chain is built from TRBV27 and TRBJ2-1; 15 bases line up with TRBD2. The CDR3 loop spans 19 amino acids. V trimming: 5 bases; J trimming: 2 bases; junction bases outside the gene matches: 10. Per germline, CDR1 MNHEY and CDR2 SMNVEV (reference sequence). CDR3 loop: CASSTPGLAGGFPYNEQFF. CDR3 in DNA: TGTGCCAGCAGTACGCCGGGACTAGCGGGAGGCTTCCCCTACAATGAGCAGTTCTTC.

This clone was observed a few times. The chain has TRBV25-1 and TRBJ2-1, with 15 bases lining up with TRBD2. V dropped 3 bases and J dropped 4; count of bases not matched to a gene: 4. The CDR3 consists of 17 residues. CDR1 and CDR2 (germline): MGHDK, SYGVNS. The chain's CDR3 is CASSDGLAGGGYNEQFF. CDR3 in DNA: TGTGCCAGCAGTGACGGACTAGCGGGAGGGGGTTACAATGAGCAGTTCTTC.

This clone was detected once. The rearrangement uses TRBV7-2 and TRBJ2-7; D not certain. CDR3 length: 13 residues. CDR1 and CDR2 (germline): SGHTA, FQGNSA. V was cut by 2 bases and J by 6 bases, with 11 bases left in between. CDR3 DNA: TGTGCCAGCAGCTTAACGTTGTCTAGCGAGCAGTACTTC. It yields the protein CASSLTLSSEQYF. The whole variable domain, remainder taken from reference TRBV7-2 and TRBJ2-7, is GAGVSQSPSNKVTEKGKDVELRCDPISGHTALYWYRQSLGQGLEFLIYFQGNSAPDKSGLPSDRFSAERTGGSVSTLTIQRTQQEDSAVYLCASSLTLSSEQYFGPGTRLTVT.